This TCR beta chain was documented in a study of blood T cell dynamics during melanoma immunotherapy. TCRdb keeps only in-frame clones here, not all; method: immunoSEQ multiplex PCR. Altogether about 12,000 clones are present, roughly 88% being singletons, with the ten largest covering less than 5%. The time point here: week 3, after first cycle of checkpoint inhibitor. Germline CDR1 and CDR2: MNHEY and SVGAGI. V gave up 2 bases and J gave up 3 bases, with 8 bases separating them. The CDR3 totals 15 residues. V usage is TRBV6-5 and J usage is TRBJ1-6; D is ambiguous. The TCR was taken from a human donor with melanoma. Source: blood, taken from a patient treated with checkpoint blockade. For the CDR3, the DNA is TGTGCCAGCAGTTACGGACGGAGCTATAATTCACCCCTCCACTTT. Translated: CASSYGRSYNSPLHF.